These 27 T cell receptor beta chains originate from one sample sequenced in a study of shared clonotypes between healthy human individuals. Profiled with immunoSEQ multiplex PCR; TCRdb holds only in-frame clones, not every one. The sample has some 2,100,000 clones, approximately 95% seen once; the top ten hold around 0.13%. The material sequenced was naive CD4+ T cells sorted from blood. Subset here: CD45RA+ positively selected. The source of these receptors is a man younger than 35 in good health.

CDR3 bases: TGTGCCAGCAGTGCGGACTTGACTCTCGAGCAGTACTTC. The encoded protein is CASSADLTLEQYF. The rearrangement uses TRBV5-4 and TRBJ2-7; possible D gene TRBD2, 5 bases. The CDR3 consists of 13 residues. The V gene's germline CDR1 is SGHNT and CDR2 YYREEE (reference sequence). V gave up 5 bases and J gave up 6 bases, with 15 bases separating them.

The chain links TRBV2 to TRBJ2-2; no clear D gene. CDR1 SNHLY and CDR2 FYNNEI come from the germline V gene. Trimming stripped 7 bases from V and 5 bases from J, with 8 bases between. CDR3 size: 12 residues. The CDR3: CASNPETGELFF. The CDR3 coding sequence is TGTGCCAGCAATCCGGAGACCGGGGAGCTGTTTTTT. The complete variable domain, with remaining parts taken from reference TRBV2 and TRBJ2-2, reads EPEVTQTPSHQVTQMGQEVILRCVPISNHLYFYWYRQILGQKVEFLVSFYNNEISEKSEIFDDQFSVERPDGSNFTLKIRSTKLEDSAMYFCASNPETGELFFGEGSRLTVL.

The chain carries TRBV7-2 and TRBJ2-2, with no clear D. The CDR3 extends over 15 amino acids. Germline CDR1 and CDR2: SGHTA and FQGNSA. Trimming removed 1 base at V and 4 bases at J, with 10 bases between. In nucleotides, the CDR3 is TGTGCCAGCAGCTTAGGGGCTAGTAGCACCGGGGAGCTGTTTTTT. It is translated as CASSLGASSTGELFF.

Concerning this clone itself: Other DNA sequences within the sample encode an identical CDR3. The chain combines TRBV5-1 with TRBJ2-7; D perhaps matches TRBD1 (5 bases). This CDR3 has 13 amino acids. V was shortened by 1 base and J by 2 bases, with 7 bases between the two germline ends. Germline CDR1 reads SGHRS; CDR2 reads YFSETQ. The CDR3 DNA is TGCGCCAGCAGCTTGACAGGTACCTACGAGCAGTACTTC. Residues: CASSLTGTYEQYF.

J is TRBJ2-1 and V is TRBV28; D tentatively fits TRBD1 or TRBD2 (5 bases each). The CDR3 runs 15 residues. V shed 6 bases and J shed 2 bases, with 14 bases lying between them. Germline V gives CDR1 MDHEN, CDR2 SYDVKM. In DNA form, the CDR3 reads TGTGCCAGCAGGATGGGGACCTACACCTACAATGAGCAGTTCTTC. It yields the protein CASRMGTYTYNEQFF. Full variable domain (remainder filled in from reference TRBV28 and TRBJ2-1): DVKVTQSSRYLVKRTGEKVFLECVQDMDHENMFWYRQDPGLGLRLIYFSYDVKMKEKGDIPEGYSVSREKKERFSLILESASTNQTSMYLCASRMGTYTYNEQFFGPGTRLTVL.

A note on this clone: Being one base from a much bigger clone, this may be a read error. This sample also contains other DNA sequences that code for the same CDR3. The rearrangement links TRBV6-6 to TRBJ2-7; D gene ambiguous. Germline loops: CDR1 MNHNY, CDR2 SVGAGI (reference sequence). The CDR3 runs 11 residues. The V and J ends lost 5 bases and 0 bases respectively, with 2 bases between them. For the CDR3, the DNA is TGTGCCAGCAGTCCCTCCTACGAGCAGTACTTC. Amino acid sequence: CASSPSYEQYF.

The chain joins TRBV10-1 to TRBJ2-2, with D tentatively TRBD2 (5 bases). Per the germline V gene, CDR1 is WNHNN and CDR2 is SYGVQD (reference sequence). The CDR3 covers 14 residues. Trimming removed 5 bases from V and 1 base from J, with 8 bases in between. CDR3 amino acids: CASSSGWNTGELFF. CDR3 coding DNA: TGCGCCAGCAGTAGCGGCTGGAACACCGGGGAGCTGTTTTTT.

This chain connects TRBV6-1 to TRBJ2-7, with a tentative D call TRBD1 (5 bases). This CDR3 is 13 amino acids long. V was cut by 5 bases and J by 3 bases, with 11 bases left in between. From germline, CDR1 is MNHNS and CDR2 SASEGT. The CDR3 DNA follows: TGTGCCAGCAGTCCACAGGATTACTACGAGCAGTACTTC. It encodes CASSPQDYYEQYF.

The chain has TRBV10-1 and TRBJ2-2, with D unresolved. This CDR3 is 16 amino acids long. Trimming removed 5 bases from V and 4 bases from J, with 17 bases in between. Germline V gives CDR1 WNHNN, CDR2 SYGVQD (reference sequence). The CDR3 sequence is CASSQSIGVSTGELFF. The CDR3 DNA sequence: TGCGCCAGCAGTCAGAGTATTGGAGTTTCCACCGGGGAGCTGTTTTTT.

This chain uses TRBV7-9 with TRBJ1-5; 7 bases are a match to TRBD1. J gave up 5 bases and V 3 bases, and 1 base lay outside the gene matches. This CDR3 is built from 13 residues. Germline-derived CDR1 and CDR2 are SEHNR and FQNEAQ (reference sequence). CDR3 bases: TGTGCCAGCAGCTTCCAGGGGGATCAGCCCCAGCATTTT. This codes for CASSFQGDQPQHF.

This chain connects TRBV6-5 to TRBJ1-3, with D unclear. Germline CDR1 reads MNHEY; CDR2 reads SVGAGI. This CDR3 spans 15 amino acids. Trimming left V 8 bases short and J 0 bases short, with 14 bases between. The CDR3: CASRVDLFSGNTIYF. CDR3 sequence (DNA): TGTGCCAGCCGCGTGGATCTCTTCTCTGGAAACACCATATATTTT.

The count of this clone is one. The V and J genes are TRBV4-2 and TRBJ2-1; D is uncertain. Trimming cost V 1 base and J 0 bases, with 10 bases left between them. The CDR3 loop spans 16 amino acids. Germline V gene data show CDR1 as LGHNA and CDR2 as YNFKEQ. The CDR3 is CASSQVMASSYNEQFF. Written as DNA, the CDR3 is TGTGCCAGCAGCCAAGTAATGGCAAGCTCCTACAATGAGCAGTTCTTC.

The rearrangement joins TRBV7-9 to TRBJ2-5, with D perhaps TRBD2 (6 bases). The ends were cut back, 1 base at V and 5 bases at J, with 14 bases in the middle. The CDR3 spans 15 residues. The germline CDR1 and CDR2 sequences are SEHNR and FQNEAQ (reference sequence). The CDR3 DNA is TGTGCCAGCAGCTTAGGGCTCGGGAGTTCGGAGACCCAGTACTTC. Amino acids: CASSLGLGSSETQYF. The full variable domain, with the rest looked up from reference TRBV7-9 and TRBJ2-5, is DTGVSQNPRHKITKRGQNVTFRCDPISEHNRLYWYRQTLGQGPEFLTYFQNEAQLEKSRLLSDRFSAERPKGSFSTLEIQRTEQGDSAMYLCASSLGLGSSETQYFGPGTRLLVL.

The chain links TRBV5-8 to TRBJ2-3; D remains unclear. The CDR3 contains 11 residues. V dropped 2 bases and J dropped 11 bases, with 9 bases sitting between them. Per the germline V gene, CDR1 is SGHTS and CDR2 is YDEGEE. The CDR3 loop is CASSFGLGQYF. CDR3 DNA: TGTGCCAGCAGCTTTGGGCTTGGGCAGTATTTT.

The rearrangement joins TRBV2 to TRBJ1-2; 11 bases align to TRBD1. The V gene's germline CDR1 is SNHLY and CDR2 FYNNEI. After removal of 1 base from V and 0 bases from J, the junction contained 1 base not matched to a gene. CDR3 length: 16 residues. CDR3 protein: CASSEGGQGANYGYTF. The CDR3 DNA sequence: TGTGCCAGCAGTGAAGGGGGACAGGGGGCTAACTATGGCTACACCTTC. Based on the CDR3 plus reference TRBV2 and TRBJ1-2, the full variable domain is EPEVTQTPSHQVTQMGQEVILRCVPISNHLYFYWYRQILGQKVEFLVSFYNNEISEKSEIFDDQFSVERPDGSNFTLKIRSTKLEDSAMYFCASSEGGQGANYGYTFGSGTRLTVV.

Written as DNA, the CDR3 is TGTGCCAGCAGTGAAGTCGGGAGCTCTCTGGCTTTCTTT. Translation gives CASSEVGSSLAFF. This chain links TRBV6-1 with TRBJ1-1; D unclear. Per germline, CDR1 MNHNS and CDR2 SASEGT. The CDR3 consists of 13 residues. Trimming removed 1 base at V and 11 bases at J, with 14 bases between.

The chain employs TRBV18 and TRBJ1-2; 7 positions agree with TRBD1. CDR3 size: 14 residues. Germline CDR1 KGHSH, CDR2 LQKENI. V shed 4 bases and J 4 bases; nucleotides not matched to a gene: 6. This CDR3 reads CASSQGQHRYGYTF. CDR3 coding DNA: TGTGCCAGCTCACAGGGACAGCACCGCTATGGCTACACCTTC.

The genes are TRBV25-1 and TRBJ2-2, with 7 nucleotides matching TRBD2. Looked up from germline, CDR1 is MGHDK and CDR2 is SYGVNS. The V segment lost 10 bases and the J segment 3 bases; nucleotides outside the gene matches: 5. The CDR3 runs to 13 residues. CDR3 sequence: CATRRGDTGELFF. CDR3 nucleotide sequence: TGTGCCACCCGCCGGGGGGACACCGGGGAGCTGTTTTTT.

This chain joins TRBV29-1 and TRBJ2-1; tentatively, D is TRBD2 (5 bases). From germline, CDR1 is SQVTM and CDR2 ANQGSEA. The CDR3 spans 17 residues. The V end was cut by 6 bases, the J end by 0 bases, with 21 bases between. CDR3 DNA sequence: TGCAGCGTAATGCGACTACCTAAAACCTTCTCCTACAATGAGCAGTTCTTC. Its translation: CSVMRLPKTFSYNEQFF.

V is TRBV28 and J is TRBJ2-2, with D possibly being TRBD2 (6 bases). This CDR3 comprises 15 residues. Germline V CDR1 and CDR2: MDHEN, SYDVKM. Trimming took 4 bases from V and 5 from J, leaving 14 bases between them. The CDR3 here is CASSSSGTATGELFF. For the CDR3, the DNA is TGTGCCAGCAGTTCTTCCGGGACTGCTACCGGGGAGCTGTTTTTT.

V usage is TRBV30 and J usage is TRBJ2-1, with D unresolved. V gave up 4 bases and J gave up 4 bases, with 11 bases separating them. The CDR3 sequence is 13 residues long. Looked up from germline, CDR1 is GTSNPN and CDR2 is SVGIG (reference sequence). The CDR3 sequence: CAWIQDGYNEQFF. The DNA of the CDR3 is TGTGCCTGGATCCAGGACGGGTACAATGAGCAGTTCTTC. The entire variable domain, with the rest obtained from reference TRBV30 and TRBJ2-1, is as follows: SQTIHQWPATLVQPVGSPLSLECTVEGTSNPNLYWYRQAAGRGLQLLFYSVGIGQISSEVPQNLSASRPQDRQFILSSKKLLLSDSGFYLCAWIQDGYNEQFFGPGTRLTVL.

This chain links TRBV5-1 with TRBJ2-1, with 10 bases that match TRBD2. J was trimmed by 7 bases and V by 3 bases; bases with no gene match: 13. Germline V gene data show CDR1 as SGHRS and CDR2 as YFSETQ. The CDR3 consists of 17 residues. CDR3 loop: CASSWLASGSVVNEQFF. As DNA, the CDR3 is TGCGCCAGCAGCTGGTTGGCTAGCGGGAGCGTGGTAAATGAGCAGTTCTTC.

V usage is TRBV27 and J usage is TRBJ2-7; D is possibly TRBD2 (5 bases). V was trimmed by 4 bases and J by 7 bases, leaving 14 bases between them. This CDR3 has 13 residues. In germline, CDR1 is MNHEY, CDR2 SMNVEV (reference sequence). DNA for the CDR3: TGTGCCAGCAGTTCGGACTCCTCGTTTGAGCAGTACTTC. Translating gives CASSSDSSFEQYF.

The chain links TRBV19 to TRBJ2-1; 8 bases are shared with TRBD1. The CDR3 length is 13 residues. Unmatched junction bases numbered 1, after V lost 4 bases and J lost 5 bases. Germline loops: CDR1 LNHDA, CDR2 SQIVND (reference sequence). The CDR3 reads CASSKDRDNEQFF. CDR3 DNA: TGTGCCAGTAGTAAGGACAGGGACAATGAGCAGTTCTTC.

The CDR3 DNA reads TGTGCCAGCAGCTCAAAACAGGGGACGGCTAACTATGGCTACACCTTC. Its translation: CASSSKQGTANYGYTF. The V and J genes are TRBV11-2 and TRBJ1-2; 7 bases are shared with TRBD1. V trimming: 4 bases; J trimming: 0 bases; junction bases outside the gene matches: 8. CDR1 is SGHAT and CDR2 is FQNNGV in the germline V gene. The CDR3 is 16 amino acids. Complete variable domain (other parts from reference TRBV11-2 and TRBJ1-2): EAGVAQSPRYKIIEKRQSVAFWCNPISGHATLYWYQQILGQGPKLLIQFQNNGVVDDSQLPKDRFSAERLKGVDSTLKIQPAKLEDSAVYLCASSSKQGTANYGYTFGSGTRLTVV.

This chain uses TRBV12-5 with TRBJ2-3; TRBD2 matches 9 bases. V shed 7 bases and J 8 bases; nucleotides not matched to a gene: 10. The CDR3 consists of 14 residues. Germline V gene sequence: CDR1 LGHNT, CDR2 FRNRAP. The CDR3 nucleotides read TGTGCTAGTGCTATTAGCGGGGGTCATGGTACGCAGTATTTT. This translates into CASAISGGHGTQYF.

The rearrangement uses TRBV12-5 and TRBJ1-5; 8 nucleotides agree with TRBD1. The CDR3 sequence is 18 residues long. V was clipped by 2 bases and J by 4 bases; unmatched bases: 13. From germline, CDR1 is LGHNT and CDR2 FRNRAP. This chain's CDR3 is CASGLLTGTGVSNQPQHF. CDR3 DNA sequence: TGTGCTAGTGGTTTGTTAACCGGGACAGGAGTCTCTAATCAGCCCCAGCATTTT.